Below, 17 T cell receptor beta chains from the same sample are listed, as sequenced in a study of shared clonotypes between healthy human individuals. Using immunoSEQ multiplex PCR, the repertoire was profiled, and TCRdb retains in-frame clones only, with some absent. In the table there are 1 million to 1.2 million clones, about 72% of which are singletons. Sequencing was performed on memory CD4+ T cells from PBMCs. Regarding subset: CD45RA-negative fraction. Receptors were obtained from a man younger than 35 in good health. Some clones in this sample may be carry-over from other donors' samples.

This clone has more than one count but fewer than ten. The chain employs TRBV7-9 and TRBJ1-2, with D unresolved. Germline V CDR1 and CDR2: SEHNR, FQNEAQ (reference sequence). There are 15 residues in the CDR3. V gave up 5 bases and J gave up 6 bases, with 19 bases separating them. As DNA, the CDR3 is TGTGCCAGCAGCCCGAGGGCGGGGAGGGCGGATGGCTACACCTTC. This encodes CASSPRAGRADGYTF.

With regard to this clone: This likely reflects a read error, since a far larger clone is one base away. The V gene is TRBV5-6, the J gene TRBJ1-3, with D possibly TRBD1 on 5 matching bases. Germline CDR1 reads SGHDT; CDR2 reads YYEEEE. This CDR3 comprises 16 residues. V lost 7 bases to trimming and J lost 2 bases, with 19 bases between them. The CDR3, as DNA: TGTGCCAGCGCCCTTCGATTCGGGGGGGCTGGAAACACCATATATTTT. This gives the protein CASALRFGGAGNTIYF.

The chain has TRBV27 and TRBJ2-7; D may be TRBD1 (5 bases). The germline V gene encodes CDR1 MNHEY and CDR2 SMNVEV (reference sequence). V was clipped by 6 bases and J by 5 bases, with 17 bases between them. The CDR3 spans 14 residues. The CDR3: CASRPIQGGHEQYF. CDR3 coding DNA: TGTGCCAGCAGACCGATTCAGGGTGGGCACGAGCAGTACTTC.

In regard to this clone: It may be a read error: a sequence one base away is much more abundant. CDR3 bases: TGTGCCAGCAGCCCCCTGGGGGCCAAAAACATTCAGTACTTC. Its protein product is CASSPLGAKNIQYF. The chain combines TRBV6-5 with TRBJ2-4; D is undetermined. CDR1 is MNHEY, CDR2 SVGAGI, per germline. V lost 6 bases to trimming and J lost 1 base, with 10 bases between them. This CDR3 region has 14 residues.

The chain has TRBV7-2 and TRBJ2-5; 8 bases map to TRBD2. This CDR3 has 16 amino acids. The V and J ends lost 2 bases and 1 base, in that order; junction bases with no gene match: 6. Germline V CDR1 and CDR2: SGHTA, FQGNSA. The CDR3 reads CASSLTLAGGQETQYF. CDR3 coding DNA: TGTGCCAGCAGCTTAACTCTGGCGGGAGGCCAAGAGACCCAGTACTTC.

This clone was detected only a few times. The genes are TRBV10-3 and TRBJ1-3; TRBD1 aligns across 8 bases. The germline V gene encodes CDR1 ENHRY and CDR2 SYGVKD. V was pared by 6 bases and J by 2 bases, with 3 bases of the junction left unmatched. The CDR3 extends over 14 amino acids. This CDR3 reads CAIRGDRTGNTIYF. The CDR3 bases are TGTGCCATCAGAGGGGACAGGACTGGAAACACCATATATTTT.

This chain uses TRBV6-5 with TRBJ2-7; D unclear. V lost 5 bases and J 7 bases, leaving 18 bases between the germline ends. From germline, CDR1 is MNHEY and CDR2 SVGAGI. The CDR3 length is 14 residues. CDR3 loop: CASSPDTPGLEQYF. In DNA form, the CDR3 reads TGTGCCAGCAGTCCAGACACCCCCGGGTTAGAGCAGTACTTC.

As for this clone: Other DNA sequences from this sample encode an identical CDR3 as well. This chain connects TRBV28 to TRBJ1-5; 7 bases are a match to TRBD1. From germline, CDR1 is MDHEN and CDR2 SYDVKM. V shed 8 bases and J 11 bases; nucleotides not matched to a gene: 15. The CDR3 runs 14 residues. The CDR3 sequence is CASSTWTGLAAQHF. For the CDR3, the DNA is TGTGCCAGCTCGACTTGGACAGGTCTCGCGGCCCAGCATTTT.

This chain links TRBV19 with TRBJ1-1; a weak D match, TRBD1 (6 bases). The V gene lost 7 bases and the J gene lost 4 bases, with 13 bases spanning the gap. In germline, CDR1 is LNHDA, CDR2 SQIVND (reference sequence). The CDR3 length is 13 residues. The CDR3 loop is CASTRGGGTEAFF. CDR3 coding DNA: TGTGCCAGTACCCGGGGGGGCGGCACTGAAGCTTTCTTT.

Turning to this clone: A much bigger clone sits one base away, suggesting this may be a read error. The sample carries other DNA sequences with the same CDR3. V usage is TRBV11-2 and J usage is TRBJ1-1, with D hard to call. Germline CDR1 is SGHAT and CDR2 is FQNNGV. The CDR3 runs to 13 residues. V dropped 1 base and J dropped 1 base, with 4 bases sitting between them. As DNA, the CDR3 is TGTGCCAGCAGCTTAGGCGGGAACACTGAAGCTTTCTTT. Its protein product is CASSLGGNTEAFF. Using reference TRBV11-2 and TRBJ1-1 for the parts outside the CDR3, the full variable domain is EAGVAQSPRYKIIEKRQSVAFWCNPISGHATLYWYQQILGQGPKLLIQFQNNGVVDDSQLPKDRFSAERLKGVDSTLKIQPAKLEDSAVYLCASSLGGNTEAFFGQGTRLTVV.

This clone was detected only a few times. The V gene is TRBV15, the J gene TRBJ2-1; 9 bases match TRBD1. The CDR3 totals 14 residues. Germline V gene data show CDR1 as LNHNV and CDR2 as YYDKDF (reference sequence). V shed 8 bases, J shed 6 bases, and the junction held 8 bases outside the gene matches. CDR3: CATLQGQGSNEQFF. Written as DNA, the CDR3 is TGTGCCACCCTCCAAGGACAGGGGTCCAATGAGCAGTTCTTC.

V is TRBV18 and J is TRBJ1-4; perhaps TRBD1 as D (5 bases). Germline V gives CDR1 KGHSH, CDR2 LQKENI. Trimming removed 1 base from V and 6 bases from J, with 9 bases in between. The CDR3 is 14 amino acids. CDR3 nucleotide sequence: TGTGCCAGCTCACCACAGGTCAGGGATGAAAAACTGTTTTTT. This translates into CASSPQVRDEKLFF. Using reference TRBV18 and TRBJ1-4 for the parts outside the CDR3, the full variable domain is NAGVMQNPRHLVRRRGQEARLRCSPMKGHSHVYWYRQLPEEGLKFMVYLQKENIIDESGMPKERFSAEFPKEGPSILRIQQVVRGDSAAYFCASSPQVRDEKLFFGSGTQLSVL.

V and J are TRBV6-5 and TRBJ2-2, with 7 bases identical to TRBD2. Trimming at V came to 6 bases and at J to 6 bases, leaving 10 bases not matched to a gene. Germline V gives CDR1 MNHEY, CDR2 SVGAGI. The CDR3 loop spans 15 amino acids. CDR3 region: CASRMGGFGAGELFF. The DNA of the CDR3 is TGTGCCAGCAGGATGGGAGGGTTCGGGGCCGGGGAGCTGTTTTTT.

The genes are TRBV28 and TRBJ1-5; no reliable D call. The CDR3 has 14 residues. CDR1 is MDHEN and CDR2 is SYDVKM in the germline V gene. Trimming left V 2 bases short and J 3 bases short, with 8 bases between. The CDR3 region has the DNA TGTGCCAGCAGTTTAGGGATAATCAATCAGCCCCAGCATTTT. This translates into CASSLGIINQPQHF.

This clone was counted only a few times. The rearrangement uses TRBV10-1 and TRBJ2-1, with D perhaps matching TRBD1 (6 bases). V was clipped by 2 bases and J by 4 bases, with 6 bases between them. The CDR3 is made up of 13 amino acids. The germline gives CDR1 WNHNN, CDR2 SYGVQD (reference sequence). Here the CDR3 reads CASSEQGYNEQFF. The CDR3, as DNA: TGCGCCAGCAGTGAGCAGGGGTACAATGAGCAGTTCTTC.

The V call is TRBV27, the J call TRBJ2-5; TRBD2 matches at 7 bases. The CDR3 is 17 residues long. Trimming took 7 bases from V and 5 from J; bases not matched to a gene: 19. The germline V gene encodes CDR1 MNHEY and CDR2 SMNVEV (reference sequence). CDR3: CASIIRLAAGDVETQYF. The CDR3 DNA sequence: TGTGCCAGCATTATAAGACTCGCGGCGGGAGATGTGGAGACCCAGTACTTC.

This sequence joins TRBV28 and TRBJ1-4; no reliable D call. There are 15 residues in the CDR3. The germline V gene has CDR1 MDHEN and CDR2 SYDVKM. Trimming removed 7 bases from V and 8 bases from J, with 20 bases in between. This CDR3 reads CASNIEALGNEKLFF. CDR3 coding DNA: TGTGCCAGCAACATCGAGGCCCTAGGGAACGAAAAACTGTTTTTT.